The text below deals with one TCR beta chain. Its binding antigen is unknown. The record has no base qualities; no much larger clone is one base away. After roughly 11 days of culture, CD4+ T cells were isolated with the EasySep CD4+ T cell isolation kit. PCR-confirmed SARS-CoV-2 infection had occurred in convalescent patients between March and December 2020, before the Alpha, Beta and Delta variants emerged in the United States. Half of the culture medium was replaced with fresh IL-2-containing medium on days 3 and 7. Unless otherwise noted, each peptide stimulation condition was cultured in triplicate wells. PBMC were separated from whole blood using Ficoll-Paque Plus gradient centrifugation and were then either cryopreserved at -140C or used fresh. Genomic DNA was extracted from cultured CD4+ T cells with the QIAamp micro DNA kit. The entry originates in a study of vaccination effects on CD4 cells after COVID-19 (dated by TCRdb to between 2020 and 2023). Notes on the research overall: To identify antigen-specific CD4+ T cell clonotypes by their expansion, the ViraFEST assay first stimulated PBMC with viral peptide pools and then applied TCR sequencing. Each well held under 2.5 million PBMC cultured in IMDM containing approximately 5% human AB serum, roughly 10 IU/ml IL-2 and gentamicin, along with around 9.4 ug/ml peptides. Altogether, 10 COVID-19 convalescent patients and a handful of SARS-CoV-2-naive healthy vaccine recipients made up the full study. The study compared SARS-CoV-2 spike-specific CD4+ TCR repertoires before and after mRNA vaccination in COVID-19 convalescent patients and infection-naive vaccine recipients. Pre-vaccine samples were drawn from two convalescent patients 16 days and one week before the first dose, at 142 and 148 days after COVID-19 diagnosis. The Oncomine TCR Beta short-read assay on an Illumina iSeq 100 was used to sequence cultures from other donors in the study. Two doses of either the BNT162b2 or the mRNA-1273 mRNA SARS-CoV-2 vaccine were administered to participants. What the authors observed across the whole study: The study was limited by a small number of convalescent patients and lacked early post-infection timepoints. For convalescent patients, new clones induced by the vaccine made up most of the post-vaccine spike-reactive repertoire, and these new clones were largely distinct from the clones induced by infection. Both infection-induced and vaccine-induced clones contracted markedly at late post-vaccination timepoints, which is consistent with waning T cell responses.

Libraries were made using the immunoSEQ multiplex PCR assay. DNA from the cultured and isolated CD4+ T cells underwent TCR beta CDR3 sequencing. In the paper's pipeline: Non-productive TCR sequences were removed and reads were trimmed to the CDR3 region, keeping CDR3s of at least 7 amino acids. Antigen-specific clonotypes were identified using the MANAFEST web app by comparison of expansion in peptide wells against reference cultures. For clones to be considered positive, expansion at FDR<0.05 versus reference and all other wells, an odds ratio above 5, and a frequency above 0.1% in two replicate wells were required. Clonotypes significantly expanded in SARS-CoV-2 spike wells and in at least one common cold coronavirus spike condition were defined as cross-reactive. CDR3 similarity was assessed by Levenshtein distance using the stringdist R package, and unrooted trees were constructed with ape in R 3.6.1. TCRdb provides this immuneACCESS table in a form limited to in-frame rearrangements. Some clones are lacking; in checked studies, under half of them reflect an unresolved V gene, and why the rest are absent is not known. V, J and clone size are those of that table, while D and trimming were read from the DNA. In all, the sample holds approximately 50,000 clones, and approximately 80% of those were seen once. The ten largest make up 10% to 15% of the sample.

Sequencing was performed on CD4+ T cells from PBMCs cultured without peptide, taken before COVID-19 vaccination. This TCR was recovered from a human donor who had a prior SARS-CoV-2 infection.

The nucleotides are TGCGCCAGCAGCTTGGAGGGAGGAGTGTTCGAGCAGTACTTC. It encodes CASSLEGGVFEQYF. The sequence links TRBV5-1 to TRBJ2-7; a tentative D match to TRBD2 spans 6 bases. Spanning cysteine to phenylalanine, the CDR3 consists of 14 amino acids. Only the CDR3 DNA is retained, 42 bases long and in frame from the first base. V loses 0 bases of germline sequence and J loses 6 bases, and the interval between the two ends is 13 bases. CDR1 and CDR2 are drawn from the germline V gene: SGHRS, YFSETQ.